Below, 6 T cell receptor beta chains from the same sample are listed, as sequenced in a study of shared clonotypes between healthy human individuals. The data were produced by immunoSEQ multiplex PCR, yet TCRdb's version contains in-frame clones alone and is incomplete. The data contain about 2.4 million clones, 80% to 95% of them seen just once; the ten biggest clones take up about 0.39%. Sequencing input: naive CD4+ T cells from PBMCs. Subset in this sample: CD45RA+ positively selected. The source of these receptors is a man younger than 35 in good health. Some clones in this sample may be carry-over from other donors' samples.

The CDR3 DNA sequence: TGTGCCAGCAGCCCCAAGACGGGGTGGTCCTACGAGCAGTACTTC. Amino acids: CASSPKTGWSYEQYF. The gene calls are TRBV7-2 and TRBJ2-7, with a tentative D call TRBD2 (5 bases). V was shortened by 5 bases and J by 1 base, with 15 bases between the two germline ends. The CDR3 covers 15 residues. The germline V gene has CDR1 SGHTA and CDR2 FQGNSA.

The chain combines TRBV4-3 with TRBJ1-1; D uncertain. The CDR3 runs 13 residues. Germline lookup yields CDR1 LGHNA and CDR2 YSLEER. Trimming left V 6 bases short and J 5 bases short, with 13 bases between. CDR3 protein: CASRRVAGTEAFF. In DNA form, the CDR3 reads TGCGCCAGCAGGAGGGTAGCGGGAACTGAAGCTTTCTTT.

The chain has TRBV7-9 and TRBJ2-3; D assignment may be TRBD1 or TRBD2 (5 bases each). The V gene's germline CDR1 is SEHNR and CDR2 FQNEAQ (reference sequence). V was shortened by 4 bases and J by 2 bases, with 13 bases between the two germline ends. The length of the CDR3 is 15 residues. The CDR3 DNA follows: TGTGCCAGCAGCTCCCGGGGACCCGCCACAGATACGCAGTATTTT. Translation gives CASSSRGPATDTQYF.

The V call is TRBV10-3, the J call TRBJ2-2, with 7 bases identical to TRBD1. Germline V CDR1 and CDR2: ENHRY, SYGVKD. Germline trimming cut 7 bases from V and 6 bases from J; bases unmatched to any gene: 8. The CDR3 is 14 residues long. The CDR3, as DNA: TGTGCCATCAAACGACAGGGTACAGCCGGGGAGCTGTTTTTT. Translated: CAIKRQGTAGELFF.

This sequence joins TRBV21-1 and TRBJ1-5; TRBD1 is the table's D call and was not checked against the DNA. TRBV21-1 is classified as a pseudogene. CDR3 size: 15 residues. The CDR3 nucleotides read TGTGCCAGCAGCAAAGGACAGAACCCATGGCAGCCCCAGCATTTT. Translating gives CASSKGQNPWQPQHF.

J is TRBJ2-7 and V is TRBV5-4; D gene uncertain. The CDR3 spans 12 residues. V lost 4 bases, J lost 4 bases, and 9 bases lay in between. Germline lookup yields CDR1 SGHNT and CDR2 YYREEE (reference sequence). DNA for the CDR3: TGTGCCAGCAGCAAGGTCGGGTACGAGCAGTACTTC. Translation: CASSKVGYEQYF.